This T cell receptor beta chain stems from a study of blood T cell repertoires in COVID-19. Study-wide context: Specimens from acute and convalescent COVID-19 originated in the United States, Italy and Spain. In each case, the material was cDNA or gDNA derived from T cells, B-cell-depleted T cells, or PBMCs.

Patients at the Seattle site were enrolled during active infection and followed longitudinally. In the source study's methods: Amplification of reference gene primers provided the estimated nucleated cell counts. Repertoires were generated with immunoSEQ multiplex PCR, while TCRdb's copy carries only in-frame clones and drops some. V, J and clone size are those of that table, while D and trimming were read from the DNA. In the table there are 430,000 or so clones, around 90% of which are singletons. There are 17 residues in the CDR3. CDR1 is GTSNPN, CDR2 SVGIG, per germline (reference sequence). V lost 0 bases to trimming and J lost 0 bases; unmatched junction nucleotides: 7.

Sequenced input: peripheral blood. The genes are TRBV30 and TRBJ1-1; TRBD1 matches 10 bases. This TCR was sampled from a man younger than 30 with COVID-19, enrolled during active disease. CDR3 bases: TGTGCCTGGAGTGTACCCGGGACAGGGGCAATGAACACTGAAGCTTTCTTT. Translating gives CAWSVPGTGAMNTEAFF.